The rows below give T cell receptor beta chains drawn from one sample of a study of T cells in Graves' hyperthyroidism and ophthalmopathy. MiXCR was run by TCRdb on the multiplex PCR reads, yielding one entry per CDR3 protein. The sample includes a few hundred thousand distinct CDR3 sequences, around 42% of them seen just once. Sequencing was performed on peripheral blood or thyroid tissue (not recorded which). The receptors stem from a young woman with Graves' hyperthyroidism. The CDR3 runs from the conserved cysteine through the conserved F or W. Each record gives: J gene, D gene, V gene, clone size, CDR3 protein, CDR3 DNA. A D gene is named only where the DNA matches it firmly. Not all rows give a size; the values are once, few, many and, for expanded clones, a class.

>TRBJ2-7|TRBD2|TRBV9|few
CASSPRTLAVSEQYF
TGTGCCAGCAGCCCAAGAACACTAGCGGTCTCCGAGCAGTACTTC
>TRBJ2-5|TRBD1|TRBV12-3/TRBV12-4|many
CASSVPTGGGETQYF
TGTGCCAGCAGTGTCCCGACAGGGGGCGGGGAGACCCAGTACTTC
>TRBJ2-7|TRBD2|TRBV12-3/TRBV12-4|many
CASKLAGVGEQYF
TGTGCCAGCAAACTAGCGGGAGTGGGGGAGCAGTACTTC
>TRBJ1-1|-|TRBV6-5|-
CASSPRQTDYTEAFF
TGTGCCAGCAGCCCCCGCCAGACAGACTACACTGAAGCTTTCTTT
>TRBJ1-1|-|TRBV29-1|-
CSVEMGLSNTEAFF
TGCAGCGTTGAAATGGGACTATCGAACACTGAAGCTTTCTTT
>TRBJ2-5|-|TRBV2|once
CASSLIDGNYETQYF
TGTGCCAGCAGTTTAATTGATGGTAACTATGAGACCCAGTACTTC
>TRBJ1-5|-|TRBV7-6|-
CASSLTSWAGVYQPQHF
TGTGCCAGCAGTCTTACCTCGTGGGCCGGGGTCTACCAGCCCCAGCATTTT
>TRBJ1-1|-|TRBV2|-
CASSDGVGRKEAFF
TGTGCCAGCAGTGACGGTGTGGGAAGGAAAGAAGCTTTCTTT
>TRBJ2-5|-|TRBV10-3|many
CAISLADSKETQYF
TGTGCCATCAGTCTGGCGGATTCTAAAGAGACCCAGTACTTC
>TRBJ2-7|TRBD1|TRBV20-1|many
CSARGQGALYEQYF
TGCAGTGCTCGGGGACAGGGGGCTTTGTACGAGCAGTACTTC
>TRBJ2-7|TRBD1|TRBV29-1|-
CSGGRDNTGQGDEQYF
TGCAGCGGCGGGCGAGACAACACCGGACAGGGGGACGAGCAGTACTTC
>TRBJ2-5|TRBD1|TRBV20-1|-
CSASDAGGFRETQYF
TGCAGTGCTAGTGATGCAGGGGGCTTTCGGGAGACCCAGTACTTC
>TRBJ2-5|TRBD2|TRBV20-1|many
CSASLGLAGVFKETQYF
TGCAGTGCTAGCCTGGGGCTAGCGGGAGTTTTTAAAGAGACCCAGTACTTC
>TRBJ2-3|TRBD2|TRBV10-3|-
CAIKDGTSRTPSTDTQYF
TGTGCCATCAAGGACGGGACTAGCAGGACCCCTAGCACAGATACGCAGTATTTT
>TRBJ1-2|TRBD1|TRBV7-2|many
CASSSQGSNYGYTF
TGTGCCAGCAGCTCACAGGGGTCTAACTATGGCTACACCTTC